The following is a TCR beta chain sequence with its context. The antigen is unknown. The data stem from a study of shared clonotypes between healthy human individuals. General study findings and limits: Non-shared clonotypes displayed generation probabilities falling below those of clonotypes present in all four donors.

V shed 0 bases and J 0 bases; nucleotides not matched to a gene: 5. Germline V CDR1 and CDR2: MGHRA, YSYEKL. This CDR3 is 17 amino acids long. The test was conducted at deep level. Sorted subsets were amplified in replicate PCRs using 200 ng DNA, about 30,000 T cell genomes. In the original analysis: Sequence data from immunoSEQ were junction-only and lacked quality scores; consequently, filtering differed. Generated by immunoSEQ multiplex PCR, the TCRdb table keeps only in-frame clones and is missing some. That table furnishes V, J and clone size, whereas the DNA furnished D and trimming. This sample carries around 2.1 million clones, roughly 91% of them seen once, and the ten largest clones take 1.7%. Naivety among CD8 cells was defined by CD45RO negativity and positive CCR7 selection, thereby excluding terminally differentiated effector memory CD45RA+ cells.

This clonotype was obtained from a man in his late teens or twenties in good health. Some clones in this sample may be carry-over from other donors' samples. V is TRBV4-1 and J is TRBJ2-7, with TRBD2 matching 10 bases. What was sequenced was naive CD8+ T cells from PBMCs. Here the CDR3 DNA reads TGCGCCAGCAGCCAAGATCTTGGACTAGCGGCCTCCTACGAGCAGTACTTC. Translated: CASSQDLGLAASYEQYF.